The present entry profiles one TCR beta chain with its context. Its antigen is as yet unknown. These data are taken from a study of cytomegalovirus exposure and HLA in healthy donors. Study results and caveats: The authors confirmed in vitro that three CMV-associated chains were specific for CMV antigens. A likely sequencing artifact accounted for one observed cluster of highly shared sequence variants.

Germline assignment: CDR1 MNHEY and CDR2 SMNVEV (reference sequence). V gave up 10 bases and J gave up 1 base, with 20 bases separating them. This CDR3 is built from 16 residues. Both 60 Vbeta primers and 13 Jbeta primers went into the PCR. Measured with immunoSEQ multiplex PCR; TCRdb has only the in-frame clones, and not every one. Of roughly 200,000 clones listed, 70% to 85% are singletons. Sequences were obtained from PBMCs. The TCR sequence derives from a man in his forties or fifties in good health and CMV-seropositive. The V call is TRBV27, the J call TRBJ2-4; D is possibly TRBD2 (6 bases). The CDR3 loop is CATAFTSRAAKNIQYF. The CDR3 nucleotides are TGTGCCACCGCTTTCACTAGCCGTGCGGCCAAAAACATTCAGTACTTC.